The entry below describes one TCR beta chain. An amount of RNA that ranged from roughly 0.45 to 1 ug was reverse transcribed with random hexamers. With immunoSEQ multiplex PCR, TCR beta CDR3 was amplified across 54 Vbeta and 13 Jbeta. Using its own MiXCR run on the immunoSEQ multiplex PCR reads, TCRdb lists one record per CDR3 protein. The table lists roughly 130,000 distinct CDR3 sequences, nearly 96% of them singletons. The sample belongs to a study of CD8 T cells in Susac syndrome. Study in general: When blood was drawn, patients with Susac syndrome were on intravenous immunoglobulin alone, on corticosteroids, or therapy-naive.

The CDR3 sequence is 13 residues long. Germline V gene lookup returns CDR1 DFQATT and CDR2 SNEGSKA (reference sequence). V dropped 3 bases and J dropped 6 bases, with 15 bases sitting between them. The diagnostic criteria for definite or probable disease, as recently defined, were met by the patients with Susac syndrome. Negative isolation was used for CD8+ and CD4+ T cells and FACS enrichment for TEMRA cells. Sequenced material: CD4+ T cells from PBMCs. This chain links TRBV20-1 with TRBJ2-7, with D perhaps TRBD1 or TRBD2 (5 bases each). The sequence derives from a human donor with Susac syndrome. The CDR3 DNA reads TGCAGTGCTAGGGCCGGGACGTCCGCCGAGCAGTACTTC. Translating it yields CSARAGTSAEQYF.